The 2 T cell receptor beta chains listed next were all sequenced from one sample in a study of T cell responses to AZD1222 COVID-19 vaccine. Sequencing used immunoSEQ multiplex PCR; TCRdb keeps in-frame clones, though not all of them. The sample has around 190,000 clones, roughly 92% seen once; the top ten hold 1% to 1.5%. The specimen was peripheral blood, collected on day 0 of AZD1222 vaccination. Every receptor here comes from an adult in good health.

The chain recombines TRBV11-2 with TRBJ1-5; D is uncertain. This CDR3 is 13 amino acids long. Germline loops: CDR1 SGHAT, CDR2 FQNNGV. V was cut by 5 bases and J by 5 bases, with 10 bases left in between. In DNA form, the CDR3 reads TGTGCCAGCAGCACACAGCCGGATCAGCCCCAGCATTTT. It yields the protein CASSTQPDQPQHF.

J is TRBJ2-1 and V is TRBV6-5; weak D call: TRBD2 (6 bases). Trimming removed 0 bases from V and 10 bases from J, with 16 bases in between. The CDR3 is made up of 15 amino acids. Germline V gene lookup returns CDR1 MNHEY and CDR2 SVGAGI. This CDR3 is CASSYSAGGRVEQFF. CDR3 DNA: TGTGCCAGCAGTTACTCGGCCGGGGGAAGGGTAGAGCAGTTCTTC.